A single sample gave rise to the 6 T cell receptor beta chains below, sequenced in a study of T cell responses to AZD1222 COVID-19 vaccine. This table comes from immunoSEQ multiplex PCR, and its TCRdb copy is limited to in-frame clones, with some not included. Here the sample spans under 200,000 clones, over 70% being singletons. Specimen: peripheral blood, collected on day 0 of MenACWY control vaccination. These receptors were collected from an adult in good health.

This chain joins TRBV27 and TRBJ2-1; TRBD1 aligns across 7 bases. The CDR3 consists of 14 residues. The junction had 9 bases not matched to a gene; V was cut back by 7 bases and J by 6 bases. Germline CDR1 reads MNHEY; CDR2 reads SMNVEV (reference sequence). The CDR3 DNA sequence: TGTGCCAGCATTTCGCAGGGGGACACCAATGAGCAGTTCTTC. It translates to CASISQGDTNEQFF.

This sequence joins TRBV2 and TRBJ2-7; D tentatively reads TRBD1 or TRBD2 (7 bases each). Germline V gene sequence: CDR1 SNHLY, CDR2 FYNNEI. V was clipped by 11 bases and J by 2 bases, with 13 bases between them. The CDR3 consists of 12 residues. The CDR3 loop reads CAGRDRPYEQYF. CDR3 in DNA: TGTGCCGGGAGGGACAGACCCTACGAGCAGTACTTC. The whole variable domain, remainder taken from reference TRBV2 and TRBJ2-7, is EPEVTQTPSHQVTQMGQEVILRCVPISNHLYFYWYRQILGQKVEFLVSFYNNEISEKSEIFDDQFSVERPDGSNFTLKIRSTKLEDSAMYFCAGRDRPYEQYFGPGTRLTVT.

This rearrangement joins TRBV6-6 to TRBJ2-3; 10 positions agree with TRBD2. Germline CDR1 MNHNY, CDR2 SVGAGI (reference sequence). This CDR3 is 15 amino acids long. Trimming removed 8 bases from V and 2 bases from J; junction bases left unmatched: 7. This CDR3 reads CASLRTSGYTDTQYF. The CDR3, as DNA: TGTGCCAGCTTGCGGACTAGCGGATACACAGATACGCAGTATTTT.

The rearrangement uses TRBV19 and TRBJ1-6; 9 positions match TRBD1. Trimming removed 6 bases from V and 7 bases from J; junction bases left unmatched: 4. CDR1 and CDR2 (germline): LNHDA, SQIVND (reference sequence). The length of the CDR3 is 14 residues. CDR3 bases: TGTGCCAGTAGACCGGGACAGGGAAATTCACCCCTCCACTTT. Its translation is CASRPGQGNSPLHF.

J is TRBJ1-2 and V is TRBV5-6, with a tentative D call TRBD1 (5 bases). The V end was cut by 1 base, the J end by 4 bases, with 5 bases between. This CDR3 has 12 residues. Germline CDR1 reads SGHDT; CDR2 reads YYEEEE. The CDR3 DNA sequence: TGTGCCAGCAGCTTGACAGGCTATGGCTACACCTTC. Encoded protein: CASSLTGYGYTF.

The chain uses TRBV7-3 and TRBJ2-1; TRBD1 might be the D (5 bases). This CDR3 comprises 16 residues. CDR1 and CDR2 from the germline V gene are SGHTA and FQGTGA. V lost 5 bases, J lost 2 bases, and 16 bases lay in between. The CDR3 is CASSLDRAYPYNEQFF. Written as DNA, the CDR3 is TGTGCCAGCAGCCTCGACAGAGCATATCCCTACAATGAGCAGTTCTTC.